A selection of T cell receptor beta chains follows, all from one sample in a study of blood T cell repertoires in COVID-19. The protocol was immunoSEQ multiplex PCR, while the TCRdb copy is restricted to in-frame clones and leaves out a portion. The sample records roughly 130,000 clones, about 88% being singletons. Sequenced input: peripheral blood. The source is a human donor with COVID-19, enrolled during active disease. The donor label of this sample is uncertain. Each CDR3 is given with its conserved first and last residue. D genes are given only for firm matches. Clone size is given for some rows only: seen once, a few or many times, or a class if the clone is expanded.

size: -; length: 13; V: TRBV10-3; D: -; J: TRBJ1-5; CDR3: CATSPDSNQPQHF; DNA: TGTGCCACCTCCCCAGATAGCAATCAGCCCCAGCATTTT
size: -; length: 15; V: TRBV19; D: -; J: TRBJ1-1; CDR3: CASSIFGAQGTEAFF; DNA: TGTGCCAGTAGTATATTCGGAGCACAAGGCACTGAAGCTTTCTTT
size: -; length: 12; V: TRBV19; D: -; J: TRBJ2-7; CDR3: CASSTIDGKQYF; DNA: TGTGCCAGTAGTACGATTGATGGCAAGCAGTACTTC
size: -; length: 18; V: TRBV15; D: -; J: TRBJ1-1; CDR3: CATSSALQEGHPNTEAFF; DNA: TGTGCCACCAGCAGTGCCCTCCAAGAAGGACATCCCAACACTGAAGCTTTCTTT
size: -; length: 18; V: TRBV28; D: TRBD1; J: TRBJ1-2; CDR3: CASSLRTPSDRGGYGYTF; DNA: TGTGCCAGCAGTTTACGCACCCCCTCGGACAGGGGAGGCTATGGCTACACCTTC
size: -; length: 15; V: TRBV6-1; D: -; J: TRBJ1-2; CDR3: CASSEGTASTYGYTF; DNA: TGTGCCAGCAGTGAAGGAACAGCATCTACCTATGGCTACACCTTC
size: -; length: 14; V: TRBV10-3; D: TRBD1; J: TRBJ1-3; CDR3: CAISGRGAGNTIYF; DNA: TGTGCCATCAGTGGCAGGGGGGCTGGAAACACCATATATTTT
size: -; length: 14; V: TRBV5-1; D: -; J: TRBJ2-5; CDR3: CASSLGTAQETQYF; DNA: TGCGCCAGCAGCTTGGGGACAGCACAAGAGACCCAGTACTTC
size: -; length: 19; V: TRBV11-2; D: TRBD1; J: TRBJ1-3; CDR3: CASSLGLIQGGAAGNTIYF; DNA: TGTGCCAGCAGCTTAGGATTAATTCAAGGGGGCGCGGCTGGAAACACCATATATTTT
size: many; length: 16; V: TRBV5-1; D: -; J: TRBJ1-6; CDR3: CASSLGRDLNNSPLHF; DNA: TGCGCCAGCAGCTTGGGCCGGGACTTAAATAATTCACCCCTCCACTTT
size: -; length: 13; V: TRBV30; D: -; J: TRBJ1-5; CDR3: CAWSIGAGQPQHF; DNA: TGTGCCTGGAGTATAGGGGCTGGTCAGCCCCAGCATTTT
size: -; length: 14; V: TRBV28; D: -; J: TRBJ2-1; CDR3: CASRILRQAGEQFF; DNA: TGTGCCAGCAGAATACTGAGACAGGCGGGTGAGCAGTTCTTC
size: -; length: 13; V: TRBV18; D: TRBD1; J: TRBJ1-1; CDR3: CASSPDRGTGAFF; DNA: TGTGCCAGCTCACCGGACAGGGGAACGGGAGCTTTCTTT
size: -; length: 14; V: TRBV15; D: -; J: TRBJ2-7; CDR3: CATSRDRLGAEQYF; DNA: TGTGCCACCAGCAGAGATCGGCTGGGGGCCGAGCAGTACTTC
size: -; length: 15; V: TRBV18; D: TRBD2; J: TRBJ2-2; CDR3: CASSPLAGNTGELFF; DNA: TGTGCCAGCTCACCGCTAGCGGGGAACACCGGGGAGCTGTTTTTT
size: -; length: 13; V: TRBV29-1; D: TRBD1; J: TRBJ1-4; CDR3: CSFSGQGVGKLFF; DNA: TGCAGCTTCTCAGGACAGGGGGTAGGAAAACTGTTTTTT
size: -; length: 14; V: TRBV4-1; D: -; J: TRBJ1-4; CDR3: CASSQGGGDEKLFF; DNA: TGCGCCAGCAGCCAGGGGGGAGGGGATGAAAAACTGTTTTTT
size: -; length: 16; V: TRBV19; D: TRBD1; J: TRBJ1-2; CDR3: CASANLGQDFYYGYTF; DNA: TGTGCCAGCGCTAACCTGGGACAGGACTTTTACTATGGCTACACCTTC
size: few; length: 15; V: TRBV7-2; D: -; J: TRBJ1-5; CDR3: CASSLYSGSDQPQHF; DNA: TGTGCCAGCAGCTTATATTCAGGGTCCGATCAGCCCCAGCATTTT
size: -; length: 15; V: TRBV11-2; D: -; J: TRBJ1-1; CDR3: CASSLHAGSNTEAFF; DNA: TGTGCCAGCAGCTTACATGCAGGGTCTAACACTGAAGCTTTCTTT
size: -; length: 14; V: TRBV7-9; D: -; J: TRBJ2-5; CDR3: CASSTEAGGETQYF; DNA: TGTGCCAGCAGCACGGAAGCAGGGGGGGAGACCCAGTACTTC
size: -; length: 19; V: TRBV11-2; D: TRBD1; J: TRBJ1-4; CDR3: CASSLAPGQGVRTNEKLFF; DNA: TGTGCCAGCAGCTTAGCACCGGGACAGGGGGTCCGGACTAATGAAAAACTGTTTTTT
size: -; length: 11; V: TRBV5-6; D: -; J: TRBJ1-1; CDR3: CASSSYTEAFF; DNA: TGTGCCAGCAGCTCGTACACTGAAGCTTTCTTT
size: -; length: 14; V: TRBV6-4; D: TRBD1; J: TRBJ1-5; CDR3: CASSPTGLRGPQHF; DNA: TGTGCCAGCAGCCCGACAGGGCTAAGGGGGCCCCAGCATTTT
size: few; length: 16; V: TRBV10-1; D: TRBD1; J: TRBJ2-7; CDR3: CASSYSRDRGLYEQYF; DNA: TGCGCCAGCAGTTACTCCCGGGACAGGGGGCTTTACGAGCAGTACTTC
size: -; length: 17; V: TRBV21-1; D: -; J: TRBJ1-1; CDR3: CASSAEGSSLMNTEAFF; DNA: TGTGCCAGCAGCGCAGAGGGAAGCTCCCTAATGAACACTGAAGCTTTCTTT
size: -; length: 19; V: TRBV7-9; D: TRBD2; J: TRBJ2-5; CDR3: CASSSPPTTLAEVEETQYF; DNA: TGTGCCAGCAGTTCCCCCCCCACTACACTAGCGGAGGTGGAAGAGACCCAGTACTTC
size: -; length: 16; V: TRBV15; D: -; J: TRBJ2-2; CDR3: CATSRGHGLNTGELFF; DNA: TGTGCCACCAGCAGAGGTCACGGACTGAACACCGGGGAGCTGTTTTTT
size: few; length: 14; V: TRBV25-1; D: -; J: TRBJ1-5; CDR3: CASSVTGSNQPQHF; DNA: TGTGCCAGCAGTGTGACAGGATCAAATCAGCCCCAGCATTTT
size: -; length: 13; V: TRBV2; D: -; J: TRBJ2-5; CDR3: CASSEGPIETQYF; DNA: TGTGCCAGCAGTGAGGGGCCGATTGAGACCCAGTACTTC
size: -; length: 15; V: TRBV7-9; D: TRBD2; J: TRBJ2-2; CDR3: CASTFLAGLTGELFF; DNA: TGTGCCAGCACCTTTCTAGCGGGACTCACCGGGGAGCTGTTTTTT
size: -; length: 16; V: TRBV4-1; D: TRBD1; J: TRBJ2-1; CDR3: CASSPTGTGGFNEQFF; DNA: TGCGCCAGCAGCCCCACTGGGACAGGGGGCTTCAATGAGCAGTTCTTC
size: -; length: 19; V: TRBV19; D: -; J: TRBJ1-5; CDR3: CASSIYPMRQATSNQPQHF; DNA: TGTGCCAGTAGTATTTACCCTATGAGACAGGCAACCAGCAATCAGCCCCAGCATTTT
size: -; length: 15; V: TRBV3-1/TRBV3-2; D: TRBD2; J: TRBJ2-2; CDR3: CASSQELADTGELFF; DNA: TGTGCCAGCAGCCAAGAGCTAGCGGACACCGGGGAGCTGTTTTTT
size: -; length: 13; V: TRBV18; D: -; J: TRBJ2-5; CDR3: CASSQGESETQYF; DNA: TGTGCCAGCTCACAAGGAGAGTCAGAGACCCAGTACTTC
size: -; length: 15; V: TRBV10-3; D: -; J: TRBJ2-5; CDR3: CAISHPTEYQETQYF; DNA: TGTGCCATCAGTCATCCCACTGAGTACCAAGAGACCCAGTACTTC
size: -; length: 13; V: TRBV9; D: TRBD1; J: TRBJ2-4; CDR3: CASSTGQGGIQYF; DNA: TGTGCCAGCAGTACTGGACAGGGCGGCATTCAGTACTTC
size: once; length: 13; V: TRBV12-3/TRBV12-4; D: -; J: TRBJ1-1; CDR3: CASSLDGRPEAFF; DNA: TGTGCCAGCAGTTTAGATGGCAGGCCTGAAGCTTTCTTT
size: -; length: 11; V: TRBV29-1; D: -; J: TRBJ1-2; CDR3: CSVQTGGGYTF; DNA: TGCAGCGTGCAGACGGGGGGTGGCTACACCTTC
size: -; length: 15; V: TRBV14; D: -; J: TRBJ1-6; CDR3: CASSRRGGHNSPLHF; DNA: TGTGCCAGCAGCCGGAGGGGAGGGCATAATTCACCCCTCCACTTT
size: -; length: 16; V: TRBV2; D: TRBD2; J: TRBJ2-2; CDR3: CASSEEGLANTGELFF; DNA: TGTGCCAGCAGTGAAGAGGGACTAGCGAACACCGGGGAGCTGTTTTTT
size: -; length: 13; V: TRBV7-7; D: -; J: TRBJ2-5; CDR3: CASSLTEQETQYF; DNA: TGTGCCAGCAGCCTGACAGAGCAAGAGACCCAGTACTTC
size: -; length: 14; V: TRBV2; D: -; J: TRBJ1-6; CDR3: CASSLRDGSSPLHF; DNA: TGTGCCAGCAGTCTCAGGGACGGGAGTTCACCCCTCCACTTT
size: -; length: 15; V: TRBV19; D: TRBD1; J: TRBJ1-3; CDR3: CVSIRDSGSGNTIYF; DNA: TGTGTCTCGATCAGGGACAGTGGATCTGGAAACACCATATATTTT
size: -; length: 16; V: TRBV27; D: TRBD2; J: TRBJ2-2; CDR3: CASSLAGGPNTGELFF; DNA: TGTGCCAGCAGTTTAGCGGGAGGGCCGAACACCGGGGAGCTGTTTTTT
size: -; length: 13; V: TRBV7-9; D: -; J: TRBJ1-1; CDR3: CASSLYPSTEAFF; DNA: TGTGCCAGCAGCCTCTATCCAAGCACTGAAGCTTTCTTT
size: -; length: 16; V: TRBV3-1/TRBV3-2; D: TRBD2; J: TRBJ2-7; CDR3: CASSQAGGGPLYEQYF; DNA: TGTGCCAGCAGCCAAGCGGGCGGGGGGCCCCTCTACGAGCAGTACTTC
size: -; length: 15; V: TRBV3-1/TRBV3-2; D: TRBD2; J: TRBJ2-7; CDR3: CASSQPSRGGYEQYF; DNA: TGTGCCAGCAGCCAGCCTTCTCGGGGGGGCTACGAGCAGTACTTC
size: -; length: 18; V: TRBV25-1; D: TRBD2; J: TRBJ2-7; CDR3: CASSSGLAGGGGTYEQYF; DNA: TGTGCCAGCAGTTCGGGACTAGCGGGAGGGGGTGGCACCTACGAGCAGTACTTC
size: -; length: 16; V: TRBV5-5; D: -; J: TRBJ1-2; CDR3: CASSLAAGLTNYGYTF; DNA: TGTGCCAGCAGCTTGGCAGCGGGACTTACTAACTATGGCTACACCTTC
size: -; length: 16; V: TRBV25-1; D: TRBD1; J: TRBJ1-3; CDR3: CASSLMDRETGNTIYF; DNA: TGTGCCAGCAGTTTAATGGACAGGGAAACAGGAAACACCATATATTTT
size: -; length: 13; V: TRBV13; D: -; J: TRBJ1-2; CDR3: CASTATATYGYTF; DNA: TGTGCCAGCACAGCGACGGCCACGTATGGCTACACCTTC
size: -; length: 16; V: TRBV5-4; D: -; J: TRBJ2-7; CDR3: CASSKKAGTISYEQYF; DNA: TGTGCCAGCAGCAAAAAGGCGGGGACCATCTCCTACGAGCAGTACTTC
size: -; length: 14; V: TRBV7-9; D: -; J: TRBJ2-3; CDR3: CASSLTVSTDTQYF; DNA: TGTGCCAGCAGCTTAACTGTTAGCACAGATACGCAGTATTTT